A selection of T cell receptor beta chains follows, all from one sample in a study of tumor-infiltrating lymphocytes in glioblastoma multiforme. TCRdb re-called the multiplex PCR reads through MiXCR, storing one row per CDR3 protein. The sample has 10,000 or so distinct CDR3 sequences; approximately 75% are singletons. Sequenced material: brain tumor tissue. The receptors shown here come from a male donor with glioblastoma. Each CDR3 is given with its conserved first and last residue. A D gene is named only where the DNA matches it firmly. Where a row states a size, it is once, few, many or the class of an expanded clone; other rows omit it.

clone size: .; V gene: TRBV11-3; J gene: TRBJ2-7; D gene: .; CDR3 protein: CVGSLSMGCEQYF; CDR3 DNA: TGTGTCGGCAGCCTATCCATGGGTTGCGAGCAGTACTTC
clone size: .; V gene: TRBV6-5; J gene: TRBJ1-1; D gene: .; CDR3 protein: CASKAGNTEAFF; CDR3 DNA: TGTGCCAGCAAAGCAGGGAACACTGAAGCTTTCTTT
clone size: .; V gene: TRBV7-8; J gene: TRBJ2-1; D gene: TRBD2; CDR3 protein: CTSSLWKGLKYEQLF; CDR3 DNA: TGTACCAGCAGCTTATGGAAGGGACTAAAATATGAGCAGCTCTTC
clone size: .; V gene: TRBV6-1; J gene: TRBJ2-1; D gene: TRBD2; CDR3 protein: CASSVLAGVWSEQFF; CDR3 DNA: TGTGCCAGCAGTGTCCTAGCGGGAGTGTGGAGTGAGCAGTTCTTC
clone size: once; V gene: TRBV4-2; J gene: TRBJ2-7; D gene: TRBD2; CDR3 protein: CASSQDWLAGYYEQYF; CDR3 DNA: TGTGCCAGTAGCCAAGATTGGCTAGCGGGTTACTACGAGCAGTACTTC
clone size: once; V gene: TRBV11-1; J gene: TRBJ2-1; D gene: .; CDR3 protein: CTSSLSWVARGNEQSF; CDR3 DNA: .
clone size: .; V gene: TRBV20-1; J gene: TRBJ2-1; D gene: .; CDR3 protein: CSARDEAWLYEQFF; CDR3 DNA: TGCAGTGCTAGGGATGAGGCATGGCTGTACGAGCAGTTCTTC
clone size: .; V gene: TRBV12-5; J gene: TRBJ2-1; D gene: TRBD2; CDR3 protein: CVSGLETSGSSGSYNEQFF; CDR3 DNA: TGTGTTAGTGGTTTGGAGACTAGCGGGAGTTCCGGGTCCTACAATGAGCAGTTCTTC
clone size: few; V gene: TRBV19; J gene: TRBJ2-5; D gene: .; CDR3 protein: CASSPIGETQYF; CDR3 DNA: TGTGCCAGTAGTCCGATAGGAGAGACCCAGTACTTC
clone size: many; V gene: TRBV25-1; J gene: TRBJ1-1; D gene: .; CDR3 protein: CASSDEGVVGNTEAFF; CDR3 DNA: TGTGCCAGCAGTGACGAGGGGGTCGTCGGTAACACTGAAGCTTTCTTT
clone size: .; V gene: TRBV4-3; J gene: TRBJ1-1; D gene: .; CDR3 protein: CASSQDLTGEGSEAFF; CDR3 DNA: TGCGCCAGCAGCCAAGATCTTACGGGGGAGGGTAGTGAAGCTTTCTTT
clone size: .; V gene: TRBV29-1; J gene: TRBJ1-1; D gene: .; CDR3 protein: CSVDGRRTEAFF; CDR3 DNA: TGCAGCGTTGACGGGCGCAGAACTGAAGCTTTCTTT
clone size: .; V gene: TRBV30; J gene: TRBJ2-3; D gene: .; CDR3 protein: CAWNWGGTDTQYF; CDR3 DNA: TGTGCCTGGAATTGGGGGGGCACAGATACGCAGTATTTT
clone size: many; V gene: TRBV2; J gene: TRBJ1-1; D gene: .; CDR3 protein: CASHSPMNTEAFF; CDR3 DNA: TGTGCCAGCCACAGCCCAATGAACACTGAAGCTTTCTTT
clone size: .; V gene: TRBV11-2; J gene: TRBJ2-5; D gene: .; CDR3 protein: CASSSDGALTQYF; CDR3 DNA: TGTGCCAGCAGCTCGGACGGCGCACTGACCCAGTACTTC
clone size: few; V gene: TRBV11-2; J gene: TRBJ2-5; D gene: .; CDR3 protein: CASSSTRGQETQYF; CDR3 DNA: TGTGCCAGCAGCTCGACCCGAGGCCAAGAGACCCAGTACTTC
clone size: .; V gene: TRBV4-1; J gene: TRBJ1-5; D gene: TRBD1; CDR3 protein: CASSQDTGGNQPQHF; CDR3 DNA: TGCGCCAGCAGCCAAGATACAGGGGGTAATCAGCCCCAGCATTTT
clone size: medium-sized; V gene: TRBV13; J gene: TRBJ1-2; D gene: .; CDR3 protein: CASSLGTGNYGYTF; CDR3 DNA: TGTGCCAGCAGCTTAGGTACGGGAAACTATGGCTACACCTTC
clone size: .; V gene: TRBV5-6; J gene: TRBJ2-1; D gene: TRBD2; CDR3 protein: CAGSPVSGDSYNEQFF; CDR3 DNA: TGTGCCGGCAGCCCGGTTAGCGGGGACTCCTACAATGAGCAGTTCTTC
clone size: .; V gene: TRBV11-2; J gene: TRBJ2-1; D gene: TRBD1; CDR3 protein: CANILAVRGPSRDEQFF; CDR3 DNA: TGTGCCAACATCTTAGCAGTAAGGGGGCCTTCGCGCGATGAGCAGTTCTTC
clone size: .; V gene: TRBV7-8; J gene: TRBJ1-5; D gene: .; CDR3 protein: CASSLGLGFDEPQHF; CDR3 DNA: TGTGCCAGCAGCTTAGGATTGGGGTTCGATGAGCCCCAGCATTTT
clone size: .; V gene: TRBV12-3/TRBV12-4; J gene: TRBJ2-7; D gene: .; CDR3 protein: CASRAESYEQYF; CDR3 DNA: TGTGCCAGCAGAGCGGAGTCCTACGAGCAGTACTTC
clone size: .; V gene: TRBV7-9; J gene: TRBJ2-1; D gene: .; CDR3 protein: CASSLEGGRYEQFF; CDR3 DNA: TGTGCCAGCAGCTTAGAGGGTGGGCGCTATGAGCAGTTCTTC
clone size: .; V gene: TRBV6-1; J gene: TRBJ2-2; D gene: .; CDR3 protein: CASSEAGGGEQFF; CDR3 DNA: TGTGCCAGCAGTGAAGCCGGGGGCGGGGAGCAGTTTTTT
clone size: .; V gene: TRBV3-1; J gene: TRBJ2-1; D gene: TRBD2; CDR3 protein: CASSQDLGLAENEQFF; CDR3 DNA: TGTGCCAGCAGCCAAGATCTAGGACTAGCGGAGAATGAGCAGTTCTTC
clone size: .; V gene: TRBV29-1; J gene: TRBJ1-1; D gene: .; CDR3 protein: CSVDGRRAGKGASF; CDR3 DNA: TGCAGCGTTGACGGTCGACGGGCAGGGAAGGGAGCTTCCTTT
clone size: .; V gene: TRBV10-2; J gene: TRBJ1-6; D gene: .; CDR3 protein: CASFGGLRDVDSPLHF; CDR3 DNA: TGCGCCAGTTTCGGGGGCCTTCGGGACGTAGATTCACCCCTCCACTTT
clone size: .; V gene: TRBV10-1; J gene: TRBJ2-4; D gene: .; CDR3 protein: CASLSVVAKNIQYF; CDR3 DNA: TGCGCCAGCCTTAGCGTTGTGGCCAAAAACATTCAGTACTTC
clone size: .; V gene: TRBV11-3; J gene: TRBJ2-3; D gene: .; CDR3 protein: CASRQGTSTDTQYF; CDR3 DNA: TGTGCCAGCAGACAGGGGACTAGCACAGATACGCAGTATTTT
clone size: .; V gene: TRBV6-2/TRBV6-3; J gene: TRBJ2-1; D gene: .; CDR3 protein: CASSYSFYKGDEQFF; CDR3 DNA: TGTGCCAGCAGTTACTCGTTTTATAAAGGGGATGAGCAGTTCTTC
clone size: .; V gene: TRBV29-1; J gene: TRBJ1-1; D gene: .; CDR3 protein: CSAKNYENTEAFF; CDR3 DNA: TGCAGCGCTAAAAATTACGAGAATACTGAAGCTTTCTTT
clone size: many; V gene: TRBV18; J gene: TRBJ1-1; D gene: .; CDR3 protein: CASSPTGGSRETEAFF; CDR3 DNA: TGTGCCAGCTCACCCACAGGAGGGTCGCGGGAGACTGAAGCTTTCTTT
clone size: .; V gene: TRBV6-5; J gene: TRBJ1-1; D gene: .; CDR3 protein: CASSYPQGDRTEAFF; CDR3 DNA: TGTGCCAGCAGTTACCCTCAGGGAGATCGGACTGAAGCTTTCTTT
clone size: .; V gene: TRBV19; J gene: TRBJ1-1; D gene: TRBD1; CDR3 protein: CASRRRGQGNTEAFF; CDR3 DNA: TGTGCCAGTCGGCGGAGGGGGCAAGGGAACACTGAAGCTTTCTTT
clone size: .; V gene: TRBV20-1; J gene: TRBJ2-2; D gene: .; CDR3 protein: CSAGKGGADGELFF; CDR3 DNA: TGCAGTGCAGGGAAAGGGGGGGCCGACGGGGAGCTGTTTTTT
clone size: .; V gene: TRBV12-3/TRBV12-4; J gene: TRBJ2-1; D gene: .; CDR3 protein: CASSLGPINEQFF; CDR3 DNA: TGTGCCAGCAGTCTTGGACCCATTAATGAGCAGTTCTTC
clone size: many; V gene: TRBV5-1; J gene: TRBJ1-4; D gene: .; CDR3 protein: CASSYGGAATNEKLFF; CDR3 DNA: TGCGCCAGCAGCTATGGAGGCGCCGCAACTAATGAAAAACTGTTTTTT
clone size: .; V gene: TRBV20-1; J gene: TRBJ2-4; D gene: .; CDR3 protein: CSAPNRGIQYF; CDR3 DNA: TGCAGTGCTCCCAATCGGGGCATTCAGTACTTC
clone size: .; V gene: TRBV29-1; J gene: TRBJ2-5; D gene: .; CDR3 protein: CSAAPGLTEAQYF; CDR3 DNA: TGTAGCGCCGCCCCAGGGCTAACAGAGGCCCAGTACTTC
clone size: once; V gene: TRBV28; J gene: TRBJ2-3; D gene: .; CDR3 protein: CASVGGTRTDTQYF; CDR3 DNA: TGTGCCAGCGTAGGGGGGACGAGGACAGATACGCAGTATTTT
clone size: .; V gene: TRBV11-1; J gene: TRBJ2-3; D gene: .; CDR3 protein: CAISLTPGPSTDTQQF; CDR3 DNA: TGTGCCATCAGCTTAACCCCAGGACCTAGCACAGATACGCAGCAATTT
clone size: few; V gene: TRBV6-2/TRBV6-3; J gene: TRBJ2-7; D gene: TRBD2; CDR3 protein: CASSYGGSSHEQYF; CDR3 DNA: TGTGCCAGCAGTTACGGCGGGAGCTCCCACGAGCAGTACTTC
clone size: .; V gene: TRBV29-1; J gene: TRBJ2-1; D gene: .; CDR3 protein: CSVGGWQQGNEQFF; CDR3 DNA: TGCAGCGTTGGGGGTTGGCAGCAGGGCAATGAGCAGTTCTTC
clone size: .; V gene: TRBV11-2; J gene: TRBJ1-6; D gene: .; CDR3 protein: CASSSNSGPRLGPLHF; CDR3 DNA: TGTGCCAGCAGCAGCAACAGCGGGCCAAGACTGGGGCCCCTCCACTTT
clone size: .; V gene: TRBV4-1; J gene: TRBJ1-2; D gene: TRBD1; CDR3 protein: CASGKDRYRGNYDYTF; CDR3 DNA: TGCGCCAGCGGCAAAGATCGATACAGGGGAAACTATGACTACACCTTC
clone size: .; V gene: TRBV11-2; J gene: TRBJ2-7; D gene: .; CDR3 protein: CASNFSSLTLYEKYF; CDR3 DNA: TGTGCCAGCAACTTCTCTAGCCTAACACTATACGAGAAGTACTTC
clone size: .; V gene: TRBV7-9; J gene: TRBJ2-1; D gene: TRBD2; CDR3 protein: CACSLGLAGDLDEQFF; CDR3 DNA: TGTGCCTGCAGCTTAGGACTAGCGGGAGACCTCGATGAACAGTTCTTC
clone size: many; V gene: TRBV6-4; J gene: TRBJ2-3; D gene: TRBD1; CDR3 protein: CARTGTGRFTDTQYF; CDR3 DNA: TGTGCCAGAACCGGGACAGGGAGGTTTACAGATACGCAGTATTTT
clone size: .; V gene: TRBV11-2; J gene: TRBJ1-1; D gene: .; CDR3 protein: CASSLDWSSGMEAFF; CDR3 DNA: TGTGCCAGCAGCTTAGATTGGTCCTCGGGGATGGAAGCTTTCTTT